The rows below give T cell receptor beta chains drawn from one sample of a study of shared clonotypes between healthy human individuals. Sequencing was performed with immunoSEQ multiplex PCR; in TCRdb, only in-frame clones are kept and a portion is missing. The table has some 1.5 million clones, around 98% seen once. The material sequenced was naive CD4+ T cells sorted from blood. The receptors come from a man younger than 40 in good health. Both conserved end residues are part of each CDR3. Fields, in order: D gene, V gene, clone size, J gene, CDR3 DNA, CDR3 protein. The D gene is left open where the match is weak. The listing skips clone size in some rows; elsewhere it reads once, few, many or a size class.

D: -
V: TRBV19
size: -
J: TRBJ2-3
DNA: TGTGCCAGTAGTATAGTTCCATTTCTAGCTAGCACAGATACGCAGTATTTT
CDR3: CASSIVPFLASTDTQYF

D: -
V: TRBV25-1
size: once
J: TRBJ1-1
DNA: TGTGCCAGCAAAGCTATTCTAACCACTGAAGCTTTCTTT
CDR3: CASKAILTTEAFF

D: -
V: TRBV5-1
size: -
J: TRBJ2-7
DNA: TGCGCCAGCTATAACCCGGACAGCACCTACGAGCAGTACTTC
CDR3: CASYNPDSTYEQYF

D: -
V: TRBV5-4
size: -
J: TRBJ2-5
DNA: TGTGCCAGCAGCCTTACCAAGGGCGGCGAGACCCAGTACTTC
CDR3: CASSLTKGGETQYF

D: -
V: TRBV6-1
size: -
J: TRBJ1-1
DNA: TGTGCCAGCAGTGAAGTCTTAAACACTGAAGCTTTCTTT
CDR3: CASSEVLNTEAFF

D: -
V: TRBV28
size: -
J: TRBJ1-5
DNA: TGTGCCAGCAGTTCTGGGACGGGAAATCAGCCCCAGCATTTT
CDR3: CASSSGTGNQPQHF

D: TRBD1
V: TRBV11-2
size: -
J: TRBJ2-7
DNA: TGTGCCAGCAGCCTCCAGACAGGGATGCGTCCCTACGAGCAGTACTTC
CDR3: CASSLQTGMRPYEQYF

D: -
V: TRBV2
size: -
J: TRBJ1-2
DNA: TGTGCCAGCAGGGTGACTATCTATGGCTACACCTTC
CDR3: CASRVTIYGYTF

D: -
V: TRBV5-4
size: -
J: TRBJ1-4
DNA: TGTGCCAGCAGCTCCTCCCTTCGACAGGATGAACTGTTTTTT
CDR3: CASSSSLRQDELFF

D: -
V: TRBV7-9
size: -
J: TRBJ2-7
DNA: TGTGCCAGCAGCTTAGGGGGTAGCTGGAGGGCCGGGGCCTACGAGCAGTACTTC
CDR3: CASSLGGSWRAGAYEQYF

D: TRBD1
V: TRBV4-1
size: -
J: TRBJ2-1
DNA: TGCGCCAGCAGCCAAGTAGCGACAGGGACCTACAATGAGCAGTTCTTC
CDR3: CASSQVATGTYNEQFF

D: TRBD2
V: TRBV15
size: -
J: TRBJ2-1
DNA: TGTGCCACCAGCAGAGATGCGGGAGAGTACAATGAGCAGTTCTTC
CDR3: CATSRDAGEYNEQFF

D: -
V: TRBV7-3
size: -
J: TRBJ1-1
DNA: TGTGCCAGCAGCTTAACGAACAGTCCTCCAGGAGGTGAAGCTTTCTTT
CDR3: CASSLTNSPPGGEAFF

D: -
V: TRBV29-1
size: -
J: TRBJ2-1
DNA: TGCAGCGTTGGACTGAGAAATGAGCAGTTCTTC
CDR3: CSVGLRNEQFF

D: -
V: TRBV5-1
size: -
J: TRBJ1-1
DNA: TGCGCCAGCAGCTTGGCCCTTCGGACGGCGGGCACTGAAGCTTTCTTT
CDR3: CASSLALRTAGTEAFF

D: TRBD1
V: TRBV19
size: -
J: TRBJ2-5
DNA: TGTGCCAGTACAGACAGGGGATGGGGCCAAGAGACCCAGTACTTC
CDR3: CASTDRGWGQETQYF

D: -
V: TRBV7-2
size: -
J: TRBJ2-7
DNA: TGTGCCAGCAGCTCGGGGGCGCGGGGGCAGTACTTC
CDR3: CASSSGARGQYF

D: -
V: TRBV14
size: -
J: TRBJ2-7
DNA: TGTGCCAGCAGCCAAGATCTCGCGGGCGAGCAGTACTTC
CDR3: CASSQDLAGEQYF

D: -
V: TRBV5-1
size: -
J: TRBJ1-1
DNA: TGCGCCAGCAGCTTGGGGCGGTCGAACACTGAAGCTTTCTTT
CDR3: CASSLGRSNTEAFF

D: TRBD1
V: TRBV5-1
size: once
J: TRBJ2-5
DNA: TGCGCCAGCAAGGGGGCGGCTCAAGAGACCCAGTACTTC
CDR3: CASKGAAQETQYF

D: -
V: TRBV7-2
size: -
J: TRBJ2-1
DNA: TGTGCCAGCAGCTATTTCACCAATGAGCAGTTCTTC
CDR3: CASSYFTNEQFF

D: TRBD2
V: TRBV9
size: -
J: TRBJ2-5
DNA: TGTGCCAGCAGCCTTAGCGGGAGGACCCAAGAGACCCAGTACTTC
CDR3: CASSLSGRTQETQYF